One sample yielded the 6 T cell receptor beta chains listed below, sequenced in a study of CD8+ T cells in alopecia areata listed by TCRdb under 2018. Library preparation employed the immunoSEQ multiplex PCR assay. RNA was extracted from all samples and reverse transcribed into cDNA, which served as template for TCR sequencing. The immuneACCESS repertoire file appears here via TCRdb, limited to in-frame rearrangements. These files lack a portion of the clones; in checked studies, under half of the deficit traces to unresolved V genes, and the cause of the others is not known. This sample is represented by 210,000 or so clones; more than 55% of them were singletons. 1% to 1.5% of the sample rests with the top ten. In the paper's terms, the treatment or condition label means: oral pan-JAK inhibitor, 5-10 mg twice daily. The material was CD4+ T cells sorted from blood, obtained at roughly week 45, from a patient treated with tofacitinib. The source is a human donor with alopecia areata.

J is TRBJ2-3 and V is TRBV29-1; the match to TRBD1 covers 9 bases. J lost 5 bases, V lost 7 bases, and 7 bases had no gene match. Germline assignment: CDR1 SQVTM and CDR2 ANQGSEA. The CDR3 has 13 amino acids. The CDR3 is CSARQGVRDTQYF. Written as DNA, the CDR3 is TGCAGCGCACGACAGGGGGTAAGAGATACGCAGTATTTT.

In nucleotides, the CDR3 is TGCAGCGCTGGTGACAATAGCAATCAGCCCCAGCATTTT. As protein: CSAGDNSNQPQHF. The chain links TRBV29-1 to TRBJ1-5; D uncertain. This CDR3 has 13 residues. Trimming removed 7 bases from V and 0 bases from J, with 10 bases in between. Germline loops: CDR1 SQVTM, CDR2 ANQGSEA. The whole variable domain, remainder taken from reference TRBV29-1 and TRBJ1-5, is SAVISQKPSRDICQRGTSLTIQCQVDSQVTMMFWYRQQPGQSLTLIATANQGSEATYESGFVIDKFPISRPNLTFSTLTVSNMSPEDSSIYLCSAGDNSNQPQHFGDGTRLSIL.

The chain joins TRBV6-1 to TRBJ2-1, with 7 bases fitting TRBD2. The CDR3 spans 15 residues. J was trimmed by 0 bases and V by 1 base; bases with no gene match: 0. Per germline, CDR1 MNHNS and CDR2 SASEGT. This CDR3 reads CASSEGTSSYNEQFF. The CDR3 coding sequence is TGTGCCAGCAGTGAAGGGACTAGCTCCTACAATGAGCAGTTCTTC.

The table lists this clone with a few counts. CDR3 residues: CSVEPGTSASSYNEQFF. CDR3 in DNA: TGCAGCGTTGAGCCCGGGACTAGCGCGAGCTCCTACAATGAGCAGTTCTTC. The chain recombines TRBV29-1 with TRBJ2-1, with 10 bases fitting TRBD2. Germline V gene lookup returns CDR1 SQVTM and CDR2 ANQGSEA. CDR3 length equals 17 residues. The J segment lost 0 bases and the V segment lost 3 bases, leaving 8 bases of the junction unmatched.

This clone has a handful of counts. This chain links TRBV29-1 with TRBJ2-7; D is perhaps TRBD1 (5 bases). The CDR3 sequence is 12 residues long. Germline V gene lookup returns CDR1 SQVTM and CDR2 ANQGSEA. V dropped 4 bases and J dropped 2 bases, with 9 bases sitting between them. The CDR3 region is CSVVGRAYEQYF. As DNA, the CDR3 is TGCAGCGTTGTGGGCAGGGCCTACGAGCAGTACTTC.

V gene TRBV30 combines with J gene TRBJ2-3; D may be TRBD1 (6 bases). This CDR3 region has 14 residues. Germline CDR1 and CDR2: GTSNPN and SVGIG (reference sequence). Trimming shortened V by 4 bases and J by 6 bases, and 17 bases separated the two germline ends. The CDR3 DNA follows: TGTGCCTGGAACCCAGGGGCAGGTGGGGATACGCAGTATTTT. It yields the protein CAWNPGAGGDTQYF.